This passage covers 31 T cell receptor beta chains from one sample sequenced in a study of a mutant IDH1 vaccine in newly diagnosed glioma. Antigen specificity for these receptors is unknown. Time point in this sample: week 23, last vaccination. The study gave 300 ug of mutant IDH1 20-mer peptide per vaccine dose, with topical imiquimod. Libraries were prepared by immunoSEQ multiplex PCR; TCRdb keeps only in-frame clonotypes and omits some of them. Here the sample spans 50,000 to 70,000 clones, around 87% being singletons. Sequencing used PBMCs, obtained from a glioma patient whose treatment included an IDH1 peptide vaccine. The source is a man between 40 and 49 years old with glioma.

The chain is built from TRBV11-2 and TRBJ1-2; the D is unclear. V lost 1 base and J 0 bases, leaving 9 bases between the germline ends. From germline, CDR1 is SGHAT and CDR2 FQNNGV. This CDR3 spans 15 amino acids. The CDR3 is CASSLVHISNYGYTF. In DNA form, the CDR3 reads TGTGCCAGCAGCTTAGTGCACATTTCTAACTATGGCTACACCTTC. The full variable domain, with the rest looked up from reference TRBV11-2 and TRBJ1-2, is EAGVAQSPRYKIIEKRQSVAFWCNPISGHATLYWYQQILGQGPKLLIQFQNNGVVDDSQLPKDRFSAERLKGVDSTLKIQPAKLEDSAVYLCASSLVHISNYGYTFGSGTRLTVV.

The CDR3 bases are TGCGCCAGCAGCTTGTTAGGAGGGCCGACCTACGAGCAGTACTTC. Translation gives CASSLLGGPTYEQYF. This chain connects TRBV5-1 to TRBJ2-7, with a possible D match to TRBD2 (6 bases). The V and J ends lost 1 base and 2 bases respectively, with 13 bases between them. This CDR3 has 15 amino acids. Germline-derived CDR1 and CDR2 are SGHRS and YFSETQ.

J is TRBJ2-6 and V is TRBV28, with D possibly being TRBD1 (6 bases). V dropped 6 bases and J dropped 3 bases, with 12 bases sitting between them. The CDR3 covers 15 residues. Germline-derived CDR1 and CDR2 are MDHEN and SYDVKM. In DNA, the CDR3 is TGTGCCAGCAGATCAGGGGCAGGTGGGGCCAACGTCCTGACTTTC. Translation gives CASRSGAGGANVLTF.

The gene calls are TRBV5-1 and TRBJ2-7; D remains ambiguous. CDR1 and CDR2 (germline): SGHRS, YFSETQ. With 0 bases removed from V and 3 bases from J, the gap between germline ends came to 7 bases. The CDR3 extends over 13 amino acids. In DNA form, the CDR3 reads TGCGCCAGCAGCTTGGGGCAAGTCTACGAGCAGTACTTC. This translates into CASSLGQVYEQYF. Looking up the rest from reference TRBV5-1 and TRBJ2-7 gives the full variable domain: KAGVTQTPRYLIKTRGQQVTLSCSPISGHRSVSWYQQTPGQGLQFLFEYFSETQRNKGNFPGRFSGRQFSNSRSEMNVSTLELGDSALYLCASSLGQVYEQYFGPGTRLTVT.

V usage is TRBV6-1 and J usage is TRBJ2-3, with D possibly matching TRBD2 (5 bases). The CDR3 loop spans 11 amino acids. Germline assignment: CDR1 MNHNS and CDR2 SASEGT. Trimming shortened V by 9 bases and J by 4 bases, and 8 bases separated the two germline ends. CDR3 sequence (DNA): TGTGCCAGTCGGGGTTCAGATACGCAGTATTTT. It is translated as CASRGSDTQYF.

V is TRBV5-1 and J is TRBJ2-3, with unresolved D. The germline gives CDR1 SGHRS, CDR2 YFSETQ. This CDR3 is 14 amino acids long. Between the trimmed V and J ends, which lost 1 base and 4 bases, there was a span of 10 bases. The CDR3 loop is CASSLYGGADTQYF. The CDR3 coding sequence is TGCGCCAGCAGCTTGTACGGTGGTGCAGATACGCAGTATTTT.

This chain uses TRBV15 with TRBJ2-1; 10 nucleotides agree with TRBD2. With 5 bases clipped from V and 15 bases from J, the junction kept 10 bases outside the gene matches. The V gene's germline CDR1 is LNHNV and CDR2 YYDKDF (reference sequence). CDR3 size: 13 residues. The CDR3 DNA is TGTGCCACCAGCTGGCGCAGCGGGAGGGCCCCGTTCTTC. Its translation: CATSWRSGRAPFF. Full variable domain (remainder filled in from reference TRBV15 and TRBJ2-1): DAMVIQNPRYQVTQFGKPVTLSCSQTLNHNVMYWYQQKSSQAPKLLFHYYDKDFNNEADTPDNFQSRRPNTSFCFLDIRSPGLGDTAMYLCATSWRSGRAPFFGPGTRLTVL.

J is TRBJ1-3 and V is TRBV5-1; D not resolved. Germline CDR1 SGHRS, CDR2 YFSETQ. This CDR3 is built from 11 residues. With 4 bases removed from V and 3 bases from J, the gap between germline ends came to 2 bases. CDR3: CASSIGNTIYF. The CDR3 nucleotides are TGCGCCAGCAGCATTGGAAACACCATATATTTT.

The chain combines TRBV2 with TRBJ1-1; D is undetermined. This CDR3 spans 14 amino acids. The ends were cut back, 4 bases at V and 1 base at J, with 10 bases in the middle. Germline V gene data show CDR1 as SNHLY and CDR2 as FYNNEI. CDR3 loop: CASSVAGGNTEAFF. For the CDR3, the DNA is TGTGCCAGCAGTGTTGCGGGTGGGAACACTGAAGCTTTCTTT. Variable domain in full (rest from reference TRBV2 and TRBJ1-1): EPEVTQTPSHQVTQMGQEVILRCVPISNHLYFYWYRQILGQKVEFLVSFYNNEISEKSEIFDDQFSVERPDGSNFTLKIRSTKLEDSAMYFCASSVAGGNTEAFFGQGTRLTVV.

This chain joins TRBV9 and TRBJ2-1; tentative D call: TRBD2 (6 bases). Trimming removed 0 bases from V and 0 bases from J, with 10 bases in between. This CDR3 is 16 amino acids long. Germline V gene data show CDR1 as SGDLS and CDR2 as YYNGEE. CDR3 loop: CASSVGVTSSYNEQFF. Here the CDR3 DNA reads TGTGCCAGCAGCGTAGGCGTGACTAGCTCCTACAATGAGCAGTTCTTC.

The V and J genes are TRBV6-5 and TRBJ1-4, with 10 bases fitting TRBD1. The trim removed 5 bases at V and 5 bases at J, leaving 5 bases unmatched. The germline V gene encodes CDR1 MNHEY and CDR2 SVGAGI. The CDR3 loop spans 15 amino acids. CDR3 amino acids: CASSNGQGVNEKLFF. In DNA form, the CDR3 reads TGTGCCAGCAGTAATGGACAGGGGGTAAATGAAAAACTGTTTTTT.

The CDR3 nucleotides read TGTGCCACCGCAGGCGGCTTTCCGGGAAACACCATATATTTT. It translates to CATAGGFPGNTIYF. This rearrangement joins TRBV5-4 to TRBJ1-3; D remains unclear. The CDR3 loop spans 14 amino acids. Germline assignment: CDR1 SGHNT and CDR2 YYREEE (reference sequence). V gave up 9 bases and J gave up 4 bases, with 17 bases separating them. The entire variable domain, with the rest obtained from reference TRBV5-4 and TRBJ1-3, is as follows: ETGVTQSPTHLIKTRGQQVTLRCSSQSGHNTVSWYQQALGQGPQFIFQYYREEENGRGNFPPRFSGLQFPNYSSELNVNALELDDSALYLCATAGGFPGNTIYFGEGSWLTVV.

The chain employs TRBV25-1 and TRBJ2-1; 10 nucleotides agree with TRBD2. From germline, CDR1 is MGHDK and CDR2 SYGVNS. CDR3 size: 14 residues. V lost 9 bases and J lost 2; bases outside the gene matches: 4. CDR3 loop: CASLTSGPYNEQFF. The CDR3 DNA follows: TGTGCCAGTCTGACTAGCGGGCCCTACAATGAGCAGTTCTTC.

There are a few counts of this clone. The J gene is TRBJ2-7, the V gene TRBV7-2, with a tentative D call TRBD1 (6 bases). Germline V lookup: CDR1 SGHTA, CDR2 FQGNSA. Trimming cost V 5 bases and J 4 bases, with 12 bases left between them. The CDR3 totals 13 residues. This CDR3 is CASSAVRGYEQYF. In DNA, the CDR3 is TGTGCCAGCAGCGCAGTTAGGGGGTACGAGCAGTACTTC.

CDR3 nucleotide sequence: TGTGCCAGCAGTGCCCTGGCAGGGCGGAACACTGAAGCTTTCTTT. Translated: CASSALAGRNTEAFF. The V gene is TRBV2, the J gene TRBJ1-1; D possibly corresponds to TRBD1 (5 bases). Trimming took off 4 bases at V and 1 base at J, with 13 bases between the two ends. The CDR3 spans 15 residues. Looked up from germline, CDR1 is SNHLY and CDR2 is FYNNEI.

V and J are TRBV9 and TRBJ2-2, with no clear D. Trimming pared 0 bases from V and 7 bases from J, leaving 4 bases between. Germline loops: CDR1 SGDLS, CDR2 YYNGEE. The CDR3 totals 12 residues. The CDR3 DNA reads TGTGCCAGCAGCGTAGTGAACGGGGAGCTGTTTTTT. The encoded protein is CASSVVNGELFF. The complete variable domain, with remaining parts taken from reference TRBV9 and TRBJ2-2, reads DSGVTQTPKHLITATGQRVTLRCSPRSGDLSVYWYQQSLDQGLQFLIQYYNGEERAKGNILERFSAQQFPDLHSELNLSSLELGDSALYFCASSVVNGELFFGEGSRLTVL.

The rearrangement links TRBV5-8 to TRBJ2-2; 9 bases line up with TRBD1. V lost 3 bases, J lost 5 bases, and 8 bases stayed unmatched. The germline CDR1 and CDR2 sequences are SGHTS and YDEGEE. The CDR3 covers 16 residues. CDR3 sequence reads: CASSWDRVGGTGELFF. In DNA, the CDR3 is TGTGCCAGCAGCTGGGACAGGGTCGGGGGGACCGGGGAGCTGTTTTTT.

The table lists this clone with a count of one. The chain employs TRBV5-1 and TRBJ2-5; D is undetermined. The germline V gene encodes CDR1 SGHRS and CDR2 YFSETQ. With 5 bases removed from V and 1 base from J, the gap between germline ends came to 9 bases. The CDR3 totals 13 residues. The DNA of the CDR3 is TGCGCCAGCAGACAGTGGGCCCAAGAGACCCAGTACTTC. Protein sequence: CASRQWAQETQYF. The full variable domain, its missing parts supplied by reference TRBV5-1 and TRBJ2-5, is KAGVTQTPRYLIKTRGQQVTLSCSPISGHRSVSWYQQTPGQGLQFLFEYFSETQRNKGNFPGRFSGRQFSNSRSEMNVSTLELGDSALYLCASRQWAQETQYFGPGTRLLVL.

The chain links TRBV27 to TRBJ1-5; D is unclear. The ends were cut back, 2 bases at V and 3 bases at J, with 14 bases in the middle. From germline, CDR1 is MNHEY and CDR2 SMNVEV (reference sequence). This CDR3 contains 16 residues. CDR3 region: CASSLLSQVNNQPQHF. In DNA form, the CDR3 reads TGTGCCAGCAGTTTACTGTCCCAGGTTAACAATCAGCCCCAGCATTTT.

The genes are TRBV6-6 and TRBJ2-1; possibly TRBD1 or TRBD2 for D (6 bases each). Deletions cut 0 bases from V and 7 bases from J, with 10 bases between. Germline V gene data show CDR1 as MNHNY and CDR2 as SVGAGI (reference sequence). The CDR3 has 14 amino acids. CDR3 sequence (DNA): TGTGCCAGCAGTTACTCGGGGGGCGGGAATGAGCAGTTCTTC. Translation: CASSYSGGGNEQFF.

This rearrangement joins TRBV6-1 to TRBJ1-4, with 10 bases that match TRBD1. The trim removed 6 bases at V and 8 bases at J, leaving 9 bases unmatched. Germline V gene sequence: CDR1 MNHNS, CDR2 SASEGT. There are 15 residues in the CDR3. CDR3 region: CASSPGGTGVEKLFF. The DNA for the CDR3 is TGTGCCAGCAGCCCTGGGGGGACAGGGGTCGAAAAACTGTTTTTT.

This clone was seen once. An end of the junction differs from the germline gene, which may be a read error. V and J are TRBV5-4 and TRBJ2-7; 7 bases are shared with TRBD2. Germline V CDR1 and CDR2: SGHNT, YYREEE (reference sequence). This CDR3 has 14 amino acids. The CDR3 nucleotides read TGTGCCAGCAGCTCAGCGGGGAGCTCCTACGAGCAGTGCTTC. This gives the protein CASSSAGSSYEQCF.

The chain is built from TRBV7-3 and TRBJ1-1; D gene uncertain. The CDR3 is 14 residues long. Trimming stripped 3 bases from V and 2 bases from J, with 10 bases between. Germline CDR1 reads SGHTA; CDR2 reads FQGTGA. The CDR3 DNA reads TGTGCCAGCAGCTTCCCCCTCCCTAACACTGAAGCTTTCTTT. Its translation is CASSFPLPNTEAFF. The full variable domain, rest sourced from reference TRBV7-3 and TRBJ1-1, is GAGVSQTPSNKVTEKGKYVELRCDPISGHTALYWYRQSLGQGPEFLIYFQGTGAADDSGLPNDRFFAVRPEGSVSTLKIQRTERGDSAVYLCASSFPLPNTEAFFGQGTRLTVV.

CDR3 nucleotide sequence: TGTGCCAGCAGCCGGGGGGGGAACACTGAAGCTTTCTTT. This encodes CASSRGGNTEAFF. The V and J genes are TRBV6-5 and TRBJ1-1, with D perhaps TRBD1 (5 bases). This CDR3 has 13 amino acids. CDR1 and CDR2 from the germline V gene are MNHEY and SVGAGI. V lost 6 bases to trimming and J lost 1 base, with 9 bases between them.

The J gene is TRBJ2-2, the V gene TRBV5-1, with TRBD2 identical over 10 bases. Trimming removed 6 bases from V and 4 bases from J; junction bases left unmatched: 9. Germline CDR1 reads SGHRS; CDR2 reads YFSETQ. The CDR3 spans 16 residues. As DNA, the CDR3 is TGCGCCAGCACCATCGGAGCGGGAGGGTTCACCGGGGAGCTGTTTTTT. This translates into CASTIGAGGFTGELFF.

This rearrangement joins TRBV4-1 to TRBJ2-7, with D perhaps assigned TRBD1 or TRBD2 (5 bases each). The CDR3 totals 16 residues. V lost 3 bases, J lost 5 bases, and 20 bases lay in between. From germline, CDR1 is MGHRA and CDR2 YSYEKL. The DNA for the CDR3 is TGCGCCAGCAGCCATAGGGGCGGGCCCGGAGGCCACGAGCAGTACTTC. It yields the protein CASSHRGGPGGHEQYF.

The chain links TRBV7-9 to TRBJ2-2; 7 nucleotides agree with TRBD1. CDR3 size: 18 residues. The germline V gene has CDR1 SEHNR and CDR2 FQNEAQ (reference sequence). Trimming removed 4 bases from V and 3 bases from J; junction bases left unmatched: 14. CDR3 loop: CASSSLFRDGTDTGELFF. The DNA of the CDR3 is TGTGCCAGCAGCTCCCTCTTCCGGGACGGGACAGACACCGGGGAGCTGTTTTTT. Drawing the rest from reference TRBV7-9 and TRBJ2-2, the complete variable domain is DTGVSQNPRHKITKRGQNVTFRCDPISEHNRLYWYRQTLGQGPEFLTYFQNEAQLEKSRLLSDRFSAERPKGSFSTLEIQRTEQGDSAMYLCASSSLFRDGTDTGELFFGEGSRLTVL.

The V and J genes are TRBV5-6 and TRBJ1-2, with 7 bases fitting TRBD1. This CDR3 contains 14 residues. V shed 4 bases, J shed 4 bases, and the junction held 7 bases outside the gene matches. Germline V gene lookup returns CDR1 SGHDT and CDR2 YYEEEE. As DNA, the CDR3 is TGTGCCAGCAGCATACAGGGGCACGTCTATGGCTACACCTTC. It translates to CASSIQGHVYGYTF.

DNA of the CDR3: TGTGCCAGCAGCCCGGGACTAGGAACCTACGAGCAGTACTTC. Encoded protein: CASSPGLGTYEQYF. This chain connects TRBV13 to TRBJ2-7; 8 nucleotides align to TRBD2. V dropped 5 bases and J dropped 2; count of bases not matched to a gene: 5. CDR1 and CDR2 (germline): PRHDT, FYEKMQ (reference sequence). The CDR3 extends over 14 amino acids.

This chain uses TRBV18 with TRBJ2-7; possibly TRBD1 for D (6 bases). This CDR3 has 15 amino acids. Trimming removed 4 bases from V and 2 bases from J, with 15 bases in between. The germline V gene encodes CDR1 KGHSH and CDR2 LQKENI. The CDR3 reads CASSRVQGSTYEQYF. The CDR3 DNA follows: TGTGCCAGCTCACGGGTACAGGGTTCCACCTACGAGCAGTACTTC.

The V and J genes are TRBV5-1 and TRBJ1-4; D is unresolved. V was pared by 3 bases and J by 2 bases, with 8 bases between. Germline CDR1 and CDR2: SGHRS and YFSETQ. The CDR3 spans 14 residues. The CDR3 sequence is CASSSGSTNEKLFF. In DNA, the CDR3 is TGCGCCAGCAGCTCCGGGTCGACTAATGAAAAACTGTTTTTT.